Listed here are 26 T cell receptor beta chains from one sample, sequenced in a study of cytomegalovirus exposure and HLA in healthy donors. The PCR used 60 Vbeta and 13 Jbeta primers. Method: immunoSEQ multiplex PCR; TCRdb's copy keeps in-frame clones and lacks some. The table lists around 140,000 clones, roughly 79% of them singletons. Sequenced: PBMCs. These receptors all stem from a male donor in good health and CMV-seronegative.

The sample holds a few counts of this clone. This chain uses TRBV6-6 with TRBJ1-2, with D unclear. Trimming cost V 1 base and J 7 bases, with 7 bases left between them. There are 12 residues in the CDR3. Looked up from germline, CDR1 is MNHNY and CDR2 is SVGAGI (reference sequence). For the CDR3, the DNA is TGTGCCAGCAGTTACTTGTCGGGTGGCTACACCTTC. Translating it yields CASSYLSGGYTF.

As DNA, the CDR3 is TGTGCCAGCAGCTTAGTTGCGGCGGGGGGTATCATCGGAGAGACCCAGTACTTC. It is translated as CASSLVAAGGIIGETQYF. The rearrangement links TRBV7-2 to TRBJ2-5, with 8 bases lining up with TRBD2. With V trimmed by 1 base and J by 4 bases, 14 bases remained unmatched. This CDR3 contains 18 residues. Per germline, CDR1 SGHTA and CDR2 FQGNSA.

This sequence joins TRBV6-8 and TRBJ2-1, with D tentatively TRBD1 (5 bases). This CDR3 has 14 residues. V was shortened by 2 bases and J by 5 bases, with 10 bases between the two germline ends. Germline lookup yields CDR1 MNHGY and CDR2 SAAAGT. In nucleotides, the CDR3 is TGTGCCAGCAGTTACGCTCAACAGGACAATGAGCAGTTCTTC. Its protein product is CASSYAQQDNEQFF.

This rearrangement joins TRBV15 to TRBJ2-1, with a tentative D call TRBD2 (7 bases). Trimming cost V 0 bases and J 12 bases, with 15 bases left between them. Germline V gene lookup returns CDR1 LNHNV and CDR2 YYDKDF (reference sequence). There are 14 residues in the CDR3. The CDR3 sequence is CATSRDRGAGLQFF. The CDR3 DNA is TGTGCCACCAGCAGAGATCGGGGGGCGGGGCTGCAGTTCTTC.

The CDR3 nucleotides are TGTGCCAGCAGCCAAAACGCCCGCACGGGGGGCTCTGGAAACACCATATATTTT. Protein sequence: CASSQNARTGGSGNTIYF. The chain carries TRBV7-2 and TRBJ1-3, with a weak D call TRBD1 (5 bases). Trimming removed 5 bases from V and 0 bases from J, with 20 bases in between. The CDR3 contains 18 residues. Germline values: CDR1 SGHTA, CDR2 FQGNSA.

The CDR3 is CARPGDSSYEQYF. The CDR3, as DNA: TGTGCCAGGCCGGGGGACAGCTCCTACGAGCAGTACTTC. The V call is TRBV12-1, the J call TRBJ2-7; whether TRBD1, the table's D call, matches the DNA was not checked. TRBV12-1 is noted as a pseudogene. This CDR3 is built from 13 residues.

DNA of the CDR3: TGCGCCAGCAGCCAAGCGCCTAGCGGGGGCTACGAGCAGTACTTC. It is translated as CASSQAPSGGYEQYF. The chain recombines TRBV4-1 with TRBJ2-7, with TRBD2 identical over 10 bases. After removal of 1 base from V and 3 bases from J, the junction contained 3 bases not matched to a gene. CDR1 and CDR2 from the germline V gene are MGHRA and YSYEKL. The CDR3 spans 15 residues.

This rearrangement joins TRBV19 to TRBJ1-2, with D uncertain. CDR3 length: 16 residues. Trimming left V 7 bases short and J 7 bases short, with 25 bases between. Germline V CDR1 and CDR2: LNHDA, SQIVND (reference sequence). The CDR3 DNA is TGTGCCAGTAATCCCAGCGGGCGGGCCTCCCTGAGTGGCTACACCTTC. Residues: CASNPSGRASLSGYTF.

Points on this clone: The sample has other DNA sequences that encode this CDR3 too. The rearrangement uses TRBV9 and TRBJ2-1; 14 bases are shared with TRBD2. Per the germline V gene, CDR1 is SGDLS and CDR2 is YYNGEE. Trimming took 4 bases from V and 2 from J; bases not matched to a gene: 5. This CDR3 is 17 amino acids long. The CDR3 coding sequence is TGTGCCAGCAGCCCAGGGACTAGCGGGGGTCCCTACAATGAGCAGTTCTTC. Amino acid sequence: CASSPGTSGGPYNEQFF.

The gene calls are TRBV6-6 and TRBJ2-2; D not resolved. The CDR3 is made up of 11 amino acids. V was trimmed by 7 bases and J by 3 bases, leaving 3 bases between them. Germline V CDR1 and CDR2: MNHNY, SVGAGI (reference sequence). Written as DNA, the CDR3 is TGTGCCAGCACCTACACCGGGGAGCTGTTTTTT. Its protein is CASTYTGELFF.

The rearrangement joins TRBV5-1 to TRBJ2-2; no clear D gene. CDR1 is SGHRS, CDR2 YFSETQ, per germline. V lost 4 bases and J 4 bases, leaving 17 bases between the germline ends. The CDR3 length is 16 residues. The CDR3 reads CASSLWSGGFTGELFF. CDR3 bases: TGCGCCAGCAGCCTGTGGTCGGGTGGCTTCACCGGGGAGCTGTTTTTT.

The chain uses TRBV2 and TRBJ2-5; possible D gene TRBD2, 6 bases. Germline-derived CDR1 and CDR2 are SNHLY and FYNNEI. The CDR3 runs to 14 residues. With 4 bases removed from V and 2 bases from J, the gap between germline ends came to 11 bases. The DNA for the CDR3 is TGTGCCAGCAGTGGGGGCGCGGGGCAAGAGACCCAGTACTTC. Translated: CASSGGAGQETQYF.

The CDR3 bases are TGTGCCATCAGTGACTCTATCAGGAACAGGGGATCCTATGGCTACACCTTC. Its translation is CAISDSIRNRGSYGYTF. The rearrangement links TRBV10-3 to TRBJ1-2, with 7 positions matching TRBD1. Looked up from germline, CDR1 is ENHRY and CDR2 is SYGVKD. Losses at the gene ends were 3 bases for V and 4 bases for J; bases not matched to a gene: 14. This CDR3 comprises 17 residues.

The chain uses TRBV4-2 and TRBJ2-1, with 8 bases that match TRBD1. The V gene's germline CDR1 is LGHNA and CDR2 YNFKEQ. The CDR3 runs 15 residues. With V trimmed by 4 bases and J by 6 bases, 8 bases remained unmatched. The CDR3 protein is CASSPGQGPSNEQFF. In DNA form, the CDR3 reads TGTGCCAGCAGCCCCGGACAGGGACCCTCCAATGAGCAGTTCTTC.

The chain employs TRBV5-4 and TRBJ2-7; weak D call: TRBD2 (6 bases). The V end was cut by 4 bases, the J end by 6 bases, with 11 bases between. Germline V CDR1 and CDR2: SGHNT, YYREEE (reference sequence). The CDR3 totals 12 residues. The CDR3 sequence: CASSRGSGEQYF. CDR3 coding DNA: TGTGCCAGCAGCCGGGGGTCGGGCGAGCAGTACTTC.

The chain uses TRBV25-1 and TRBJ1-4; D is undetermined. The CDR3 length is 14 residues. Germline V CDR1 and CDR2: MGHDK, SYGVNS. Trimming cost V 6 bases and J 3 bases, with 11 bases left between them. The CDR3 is CASSRLGSNEKLFF. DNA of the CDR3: TGTGCCAGCAGCCGGCTGGGCTCTAATGAAAAACTGTTTTTT.

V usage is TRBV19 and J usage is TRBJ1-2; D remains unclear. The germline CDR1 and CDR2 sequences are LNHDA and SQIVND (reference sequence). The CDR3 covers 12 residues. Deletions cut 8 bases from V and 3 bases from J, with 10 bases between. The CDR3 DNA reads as TGTGCCAGTGGCACAGTTGACTATGGCTACACCTTC. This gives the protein CASGTVDYGYTF.

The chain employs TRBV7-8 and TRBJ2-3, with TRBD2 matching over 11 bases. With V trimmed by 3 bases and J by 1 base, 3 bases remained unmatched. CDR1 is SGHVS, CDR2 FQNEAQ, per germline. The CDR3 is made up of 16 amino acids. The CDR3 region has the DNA TGTGCCAGCAGCTTCCCACTAGCGGGGGGCACAGATACGCAGTATTTT. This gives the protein CASSFPLAGGTDTQYF.

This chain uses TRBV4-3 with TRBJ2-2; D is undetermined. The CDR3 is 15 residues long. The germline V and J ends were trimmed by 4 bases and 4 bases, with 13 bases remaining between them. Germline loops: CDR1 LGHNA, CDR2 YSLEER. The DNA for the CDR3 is TGCGCCAGCAGCCGCTTAAGCTTTAGCACCGGGGAGCTGTTTTTT. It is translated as CASSRLSFSTGELFF.

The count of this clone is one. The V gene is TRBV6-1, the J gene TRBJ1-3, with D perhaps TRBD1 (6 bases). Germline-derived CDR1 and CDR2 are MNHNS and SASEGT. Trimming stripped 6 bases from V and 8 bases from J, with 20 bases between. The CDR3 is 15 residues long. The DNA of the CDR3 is TGTGCCAGCAGGGCCCTGAGGGCAGGGGAACACACCATATATTTT. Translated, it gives CASRALRAGEHTIYF.

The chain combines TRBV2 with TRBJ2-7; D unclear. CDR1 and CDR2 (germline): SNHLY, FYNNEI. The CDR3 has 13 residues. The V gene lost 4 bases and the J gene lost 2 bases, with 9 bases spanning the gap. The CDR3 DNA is TGTGCCAGCAGTGGCTACGGTGCCTACGAGCAGTACTTC. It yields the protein CASSGYGAYEQYF.

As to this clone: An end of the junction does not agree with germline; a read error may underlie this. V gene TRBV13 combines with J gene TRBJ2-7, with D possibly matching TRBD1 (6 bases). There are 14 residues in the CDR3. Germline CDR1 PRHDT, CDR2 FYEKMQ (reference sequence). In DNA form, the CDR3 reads TGTGTCAGCAGCTTAACCCGGGACATCTACGAGCAGTACTTC. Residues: CVSSLTRDIYEQYF.

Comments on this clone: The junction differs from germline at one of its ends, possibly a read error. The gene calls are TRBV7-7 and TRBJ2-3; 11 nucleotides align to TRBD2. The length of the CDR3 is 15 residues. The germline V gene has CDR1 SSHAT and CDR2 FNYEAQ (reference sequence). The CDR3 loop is CASSPGLADTDTQYF. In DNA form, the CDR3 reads TGTGCTAGCAGCCCGGGACTAGCGGACACAGATACGCAGTATTTT.

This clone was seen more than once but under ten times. Here the CDR3 DNA reads TGTGCCAGCAGTGAAGGACCGTCAGACAGGGGCCCCGGGGCCCAGTACTTC. Residues: CASSEGPSDRGPGAQYF. This chain links TRBV2 with TRBJ2-5; 8 bases are shared with TRBD1. Germline assignment: CDR1 SNHLY and CDR2 FYNNEI. This CDR3 is built from 17 residues. V lost 1 base and J lost 9; bases outside the gene matches: 16. Looking up the rest from reference TRBV2 and TRBJ2-5 gives the full variable domain: EPEVTQTPSHQVTQMGQEVILRCVPISNHLYFYWYRQILGQKVEFLVSFYNNEISEKSEIFDDQFSVERPDGSNFTLKIRSTKLEDSAMYFCASSEGPSDRGPGAQYFGPGTRLLVL.

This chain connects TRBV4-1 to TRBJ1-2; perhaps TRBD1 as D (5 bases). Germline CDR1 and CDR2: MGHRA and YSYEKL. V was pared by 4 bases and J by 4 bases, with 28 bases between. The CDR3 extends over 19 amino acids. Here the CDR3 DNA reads TGCGCCAGCAGCCCATTAACTCAGGGCCTTGGGTTTAGGGGCTATGGCTACACCTTC. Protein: CASSPLTQGLGFRGYGYTF.

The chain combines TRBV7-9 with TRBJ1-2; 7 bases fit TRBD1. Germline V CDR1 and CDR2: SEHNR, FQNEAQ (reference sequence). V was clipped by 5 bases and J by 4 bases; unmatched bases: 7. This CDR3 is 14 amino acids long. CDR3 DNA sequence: TGTGCCAGCAGCCCCCCAGGGGGAGGCTATGGCTACACCTTC. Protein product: CASSPPGGGYGYTF.